This TCR beta chain stems from a study of blood T cell repertoires in COVID-19. Overall study: COVID-19 samples collected from the United States, Italy and Spain covered acute and convalescent phases. Sources were T cells, B-cell-depleted T cells, or PBMCs; the material itself was cDNA or gDNA.

In the study's own analysis: Reference gene primers were amplified, and this amplification served to estimate nucleated cell counts. Assay: immunoSEQ multiplex PCR; the TCRdb copy retains only in-frame clones and omits some. Clone size and the V and J calls come from that table; the DNA yielded D and trimming. The sample holds some 180,000 clones, around 85% seen once. Trimming removed 5 bases from V and 3 bases from J; junction bases left unmatched: 7. Germline V CDR1 and CDR2: MDHEN, SYDVKM. The length of the CDR3 is 15 residues. This clonotype was sampled from a man between 70 and 80 years old with active or convalescent COVID-19. The chain joins TRBV28 to TRBJ1-2, with 9 bases that match TRBD1. The source material was peripheral blood. The CDR3 region has the DNA TGTGCCAGCAGTCCCACGGGACAGGGTCACTATGGCTACACCTTC. Amino acid sequence: CASSPTGQGHYGYTF.